The following is a TCR beta chain sequence with its context. Its specificity is not known. This sample was included in a study of vaccination effects on CD4 cells after COVID-19. About the study: Post-vaccine specimens were collected at a median of 72 days following the second dose.

Germline values: CDR1 SGHRS, CDR2 YFSETQ. The CDR3 runs to 14 residues. Trimming removed 0 bases from V and 6 bases from J, with 10 bases in between. Using viral peptide pools, the ViraFEST assay grew out antigen-specific CD4+ T cells prior to sequencing. Researchers isolated CD4+ T cells once less than 13 days of culture had elapsed. Of the BNT162b2 and mRNA-1273 vaccines, participants received two doses of one or the other. Generated by immunoSEQ multiplex PCR, the TCRdb table keeps only in-frame clones and is missing some. Of approximately 30,000 clones in the sample, roughly four fifths were seen once.

The specimen was CD4+ T cells from PBMCs cultured with HCoV-NL63 spike peptides, collected after COVID-19 vaccination. The chain couples TRBV5-1 to TRBJ1-5; D is ambiguous. The receptor was isolated from a human donor who received a COVID-19 vaccine. Some clones in this sample may be carry-over from other donors' samples. CDR3 coding DNA: TGCGCCAGCAGCTTGGAGGGTGGAGGTCAGCCCCAGCATTTT. It yields the protein CASSLEGGGQPQHF.